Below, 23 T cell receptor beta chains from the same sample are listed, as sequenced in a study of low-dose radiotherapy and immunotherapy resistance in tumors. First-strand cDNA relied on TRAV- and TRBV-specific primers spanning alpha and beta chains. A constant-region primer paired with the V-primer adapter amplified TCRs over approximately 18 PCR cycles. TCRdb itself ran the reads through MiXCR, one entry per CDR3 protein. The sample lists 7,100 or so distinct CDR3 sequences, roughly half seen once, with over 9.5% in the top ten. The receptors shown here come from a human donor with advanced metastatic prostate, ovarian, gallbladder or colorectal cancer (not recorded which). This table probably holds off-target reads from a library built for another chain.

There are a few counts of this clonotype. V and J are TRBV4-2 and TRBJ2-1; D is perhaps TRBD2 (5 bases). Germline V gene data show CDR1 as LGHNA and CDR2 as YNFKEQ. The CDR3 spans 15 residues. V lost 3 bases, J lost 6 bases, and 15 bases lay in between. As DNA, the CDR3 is TGTGCCAGCAGCCAGATTTGGGGAGAAACCAATGAGCAGTTCTTC. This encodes CASSQIWGETNEQFF.

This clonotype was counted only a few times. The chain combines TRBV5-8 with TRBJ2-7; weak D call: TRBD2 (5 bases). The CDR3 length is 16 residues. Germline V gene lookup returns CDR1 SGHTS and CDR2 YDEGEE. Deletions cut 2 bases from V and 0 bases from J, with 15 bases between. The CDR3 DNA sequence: TGTGCCAGCAGCTTTCCACGGACTGGAAGCTCCTACGAGCAGTACTTC. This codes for CASSFPRTGSSYEQYF.

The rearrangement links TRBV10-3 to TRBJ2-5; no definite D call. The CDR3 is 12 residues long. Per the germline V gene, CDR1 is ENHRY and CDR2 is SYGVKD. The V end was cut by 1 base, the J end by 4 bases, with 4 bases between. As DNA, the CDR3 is TGTGCCATCAGTGAGTTGGGAGAGACCCAGTACTTC. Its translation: CAISELGETQYF.

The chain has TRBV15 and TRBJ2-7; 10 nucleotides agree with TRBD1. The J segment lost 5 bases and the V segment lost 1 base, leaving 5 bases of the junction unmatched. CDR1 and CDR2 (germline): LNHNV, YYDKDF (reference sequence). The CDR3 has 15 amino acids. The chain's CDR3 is CATSRVGQGGNEQYF. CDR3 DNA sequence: TGTGCCACCAGCAGAGTTGGACAGGGGGGGAACGAGCAGTACTTC.

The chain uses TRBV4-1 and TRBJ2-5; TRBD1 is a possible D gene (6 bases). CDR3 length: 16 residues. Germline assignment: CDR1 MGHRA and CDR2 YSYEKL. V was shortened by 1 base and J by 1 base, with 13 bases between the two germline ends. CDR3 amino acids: CASSQGTGQIQETQYF. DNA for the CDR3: TGCGCCAGCAGCCAAGGGACTGGACAGATCCAAGAGACCCAGTACTTC.

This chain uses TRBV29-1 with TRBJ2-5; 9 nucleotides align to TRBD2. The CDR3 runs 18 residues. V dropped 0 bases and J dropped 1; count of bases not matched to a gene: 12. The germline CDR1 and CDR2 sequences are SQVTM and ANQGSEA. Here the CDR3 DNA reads TGCAGCGTTGAAGATTTGGGCACTGCGGGAGGGTTCCAAGAGACCCAGTACTTC. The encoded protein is CSVEDLGTAGGFQETQYF. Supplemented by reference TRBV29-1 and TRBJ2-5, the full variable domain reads SAVISQKPSRDICQRGTSLTIQCQVDSQVTMMFWYRQQPGQSLTLIATANQGSEATYESGFVIDKFPISRPNLTFSTLTVSNMSPEDSSIYLCSVEDLGTAGGFQETQYFGPGTRLLVL.

The CDR3 region has the DNA TGTGCCAGTAGTCGAGGGGCCTGGGAGACCCAGTACTTC. This sequence encodes CASSRGAWETQYF. The chain is built from TRBV19 and TRBJ2-5; D is tentatively TRBD1 or TRBD2 (5 bases each). The length of the CDR3 is 13 residues. Trimming shortened V by 5 bases and J by 5 bases, and 12 bases separated the two germline ends. Germline loops: CDR1 LNHDA, CDR2 SQIVND (reference sequence).

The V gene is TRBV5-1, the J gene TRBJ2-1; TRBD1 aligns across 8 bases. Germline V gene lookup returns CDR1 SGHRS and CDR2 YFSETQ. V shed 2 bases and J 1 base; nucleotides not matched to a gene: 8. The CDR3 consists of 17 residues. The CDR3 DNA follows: TGCGCCAGCAGCTTTCGACAGGGGAGAGGGTCCTACAATGAGCAGTTCTTC. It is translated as CASSFRQGRGSYNEQFF.

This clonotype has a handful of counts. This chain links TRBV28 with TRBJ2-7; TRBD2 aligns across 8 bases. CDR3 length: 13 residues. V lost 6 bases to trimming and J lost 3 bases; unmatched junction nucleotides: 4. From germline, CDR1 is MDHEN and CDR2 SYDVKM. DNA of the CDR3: TGTGCCAGCAGCCGGGAGGGCCGCTACGAGCAGTACTTC. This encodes CASSREGRYEQYF.

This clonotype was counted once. CDR3 DNA sequence: TGTGCCAGCAGCCCGGGGACTAACACAGATACGCAGTATTTT. Translating it yields CASSPGTNTDTQYF. This chain joins TRBV7-4 and TRBJ2-3, with 7 bases aligning to TRBD2. The junction had 4 bases not matched to a gene; V was cut back by 5 bases and J by 2 bases. This CDR3 is 14 amino acids long. Per the germline V gene, CDR1 is SGHVT and CDR2 is SQSDAQ.

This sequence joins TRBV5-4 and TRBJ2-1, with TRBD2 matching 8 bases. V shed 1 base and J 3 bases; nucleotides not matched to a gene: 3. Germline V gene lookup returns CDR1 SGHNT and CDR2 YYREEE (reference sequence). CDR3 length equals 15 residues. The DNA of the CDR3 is TGTGCCAGCAGCTTGACGGCGGGAGGCTACAATGAGCAGTTCTTC. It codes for CASSLTAGGYNEQFF.

The CDR3 region has the DNA TGCGCCAGCAGCCAGACAGACAGGGATGAAACTGAAGCTTTCTTT. Amino acids: CASSQTDRDETEAFF. This chain uses TRBV4-1 with TRBJ1-1; 7 bases match TRBD1. Trimming removed 3 bases from V and 5 bases from J; junction bases left unmatched: 9. Germline V gene data show CDR1 as MGHRA and CDR2 as YSYEKL. The CDR3 spans 15 residues.

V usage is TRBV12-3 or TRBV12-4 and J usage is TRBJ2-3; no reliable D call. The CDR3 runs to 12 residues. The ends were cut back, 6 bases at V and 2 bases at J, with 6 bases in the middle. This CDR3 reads CASSYYTDTQYF. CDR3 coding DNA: TGTGCCAGCAGCTACTACACAGATACGCAGTATTTT.

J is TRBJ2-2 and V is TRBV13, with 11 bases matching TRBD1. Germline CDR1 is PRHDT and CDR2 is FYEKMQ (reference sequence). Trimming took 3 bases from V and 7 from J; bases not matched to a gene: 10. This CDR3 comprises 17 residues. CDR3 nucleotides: TGTGCCAGCAGCTTTTACCCCGGGACAGGGGGATTCGGGGAGCTGTTTTTT. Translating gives CASSFYPGTGGFGELFF.

The CDR3 nucleotides read TGTGCCAGCTCACCAAGTGGGCGAGAGCCCCAGCATTTT. Translating it yields CASSPSGREPQHF. This chain links TRBV18 with TRBJ1-5; D is undetermined. V lost 2 bases and J 8 bases, leaving 10 bases between the germline ends. The germline gives CDR1 KGHSH, CDR2 LQKENI. The CDR3 consists of 13 residues.

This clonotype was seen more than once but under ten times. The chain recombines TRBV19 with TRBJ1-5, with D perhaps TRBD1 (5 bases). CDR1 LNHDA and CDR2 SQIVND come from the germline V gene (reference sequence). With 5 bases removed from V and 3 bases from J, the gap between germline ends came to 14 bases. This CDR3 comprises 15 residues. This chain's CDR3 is CASSVRDGTNQPQHF. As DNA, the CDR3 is TGTGCCAGTAGTGTACGGGACGGAACCAATCAGCCCCAGCATTTT. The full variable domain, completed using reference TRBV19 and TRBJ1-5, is DGGITQSPKYLFRKEGQNVTLSCEQNLNHDAMYWYRQDPGQGLRLIYYSQIVNDFQKGDIAEGYSVSREKKESFPLTVTSAQKNPTAFYLCASSVRDGTNQPQHFGDGTRLSIL.

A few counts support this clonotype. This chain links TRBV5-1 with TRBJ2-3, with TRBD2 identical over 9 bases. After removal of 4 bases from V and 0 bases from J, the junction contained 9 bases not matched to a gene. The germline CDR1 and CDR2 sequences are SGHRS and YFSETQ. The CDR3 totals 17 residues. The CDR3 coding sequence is TGCGCCAGCAGCAAACAGAGGAGCGGGGGGAGCACAGATACGCAGTATTTT. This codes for CASSKQRSGGSTDTQYF.

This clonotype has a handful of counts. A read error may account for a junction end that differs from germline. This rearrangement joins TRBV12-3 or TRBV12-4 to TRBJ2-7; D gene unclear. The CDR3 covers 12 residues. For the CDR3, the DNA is TGTGCCAGCAGTTCCCCGTCCTCCGAGCAGTACTTC. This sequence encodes CASSSPSSEQYF.

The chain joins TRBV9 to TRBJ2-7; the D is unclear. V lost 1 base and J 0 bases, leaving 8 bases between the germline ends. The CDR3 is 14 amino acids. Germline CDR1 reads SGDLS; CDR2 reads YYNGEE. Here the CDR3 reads CASSVLQSSYEQYF. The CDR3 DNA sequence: TGTGCCAGCAGCGTATTACAGAGCTCCTACGAGCAGTACTTC.

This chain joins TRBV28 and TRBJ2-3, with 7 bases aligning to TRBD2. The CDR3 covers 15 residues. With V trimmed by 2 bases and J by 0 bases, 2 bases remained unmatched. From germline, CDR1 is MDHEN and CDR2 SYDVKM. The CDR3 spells CASSLAGESTDTQYF. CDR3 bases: TGTGCCAGCAGTTTAGCGGGGGAGAGCACAGATACGCAGTATTTT.

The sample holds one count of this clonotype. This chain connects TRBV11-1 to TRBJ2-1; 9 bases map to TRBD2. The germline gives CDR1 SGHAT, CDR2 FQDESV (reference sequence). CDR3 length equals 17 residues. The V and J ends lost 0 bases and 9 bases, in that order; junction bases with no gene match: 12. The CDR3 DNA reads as TGTGCCAGCAGCTTAGCGTCCCTTGGCGGGGGGGCCGGTGAGCAGTTCTTC. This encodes CASSLASLGGGAGEQFF.

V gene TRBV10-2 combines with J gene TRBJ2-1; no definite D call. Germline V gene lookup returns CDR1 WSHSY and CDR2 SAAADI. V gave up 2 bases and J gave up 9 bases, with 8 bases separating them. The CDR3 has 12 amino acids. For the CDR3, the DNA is TGCGCCAGCAGTGAGAGGGTAGCTGAGCAGTTCTTC. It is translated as CASSERVAEQFF.

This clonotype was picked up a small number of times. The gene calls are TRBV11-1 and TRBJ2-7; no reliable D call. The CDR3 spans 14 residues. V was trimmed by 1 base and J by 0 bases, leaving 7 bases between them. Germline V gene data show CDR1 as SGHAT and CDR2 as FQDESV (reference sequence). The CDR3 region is CASSLVVGSYEQYF. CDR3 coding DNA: TGTGCCAGCAGCTTAGTAGTTGGCTCCTACGAGCAGTACTTC.